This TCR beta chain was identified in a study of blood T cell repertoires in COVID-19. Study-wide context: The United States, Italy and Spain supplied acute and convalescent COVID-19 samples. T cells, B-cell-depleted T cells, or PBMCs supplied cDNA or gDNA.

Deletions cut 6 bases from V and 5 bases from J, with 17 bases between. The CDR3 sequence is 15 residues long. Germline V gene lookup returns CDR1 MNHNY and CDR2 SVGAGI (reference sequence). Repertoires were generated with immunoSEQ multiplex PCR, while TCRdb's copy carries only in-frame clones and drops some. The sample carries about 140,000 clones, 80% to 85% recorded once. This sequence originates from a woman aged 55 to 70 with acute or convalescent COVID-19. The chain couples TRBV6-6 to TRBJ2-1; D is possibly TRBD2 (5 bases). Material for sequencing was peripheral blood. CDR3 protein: CASRGYVGANNEQFF. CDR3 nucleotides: TGTGCCAGCAGAGGGTATGTGGGAGCGAACAATGAGCAGTTCTTC.